This record concerns one T cell receptor beta chain sequence. The sample belongs to a study of blood T cell repertoires in COVID-19. The overall study: There were acute and convalescent COVID-19 samples, and they came from the United States, Italy and Spain. Sources were T cells, B-cell-depleted T cells, or PBMCs; the material itself was cDNA or gDNA.

The protocol was immunoSEQ multiplex PCR, while the TCRdb copy is restricted to in-frame clones and leaves out a portion. The sample lists approximately 74,000 clones, roughly 90% seen once, with around 1.3% in the top ten. The germline CDR1 and CDR2 sequences are MNHEY and SVGAGI. Between the trimmed V and J ends, which lost 3 bases and 0 bases, there was a span of 9 bases. CDR3 length equals 15 residues. This chain joins TRBV6-5 and TRBJ1-3; D gene ambiguous. Sequenced material: peripheral blood. This receptor was obtained from a woman aged 60-70 years with acute or convalescent COVID-19. CDR3 region: CASSYKPSSGNTIYF. Here the CDR3 DNA reads TGTGCCAGCAGTTATAAGCCAAGCTCTGGAAACACCATATATTTT.